One and the same sample provided the 31 T cell receptor beta chains below, sequenced in a study of blood T cell repertoires in COVID-19 (dated by TCRdb to about 2020). The method behind the library was the immunoSEQ multiplex PCR assay. In TCRdb, the immuneACCESS table is reduced to in-frame sequences with V and J assigned. These tables do not hold every clone; where another copy was compared, an unresolved V gene accounts for under half, and the others remain unexplained. A total of 130,000 to 150,000 clones appear in this sample, 88% of them only once. Over 2% of the sample comes from the top ten. Source material: peripheral blood. The receptors shown here come from a human donor in a cohort sampled during active COVID-19.

The J gene is TRBJ2-5, the V gene TRBV11-2; D may be TRBD2 (5 bases). The CDR3 contains 14 residues. V dropped 1 base and J dropped 7 bases, with 13 bases sitting between them. CDR1 and CDR2 from the germline V gene are SGHAT and FQNNGV. This CDR3 reads CASSLVGRRPTQYF. The CDR3, as DNA: TGTGCCAGCAGCTTAGTGGGCAGGAGGCCGACCCAGTACTTC.

The chain uses TRBV7-2 and TRBJ2-3, with 9 bases fitting TRBD1. Trimming cost V 2 bases and J 6 bases; bases outside gene matches: 12. The CDR3 is 17 amino acids. Germline CDR1 SGHTA, CDR2 FQGNSA. Written as DNA, the CDR3 is TGTGCCAGCAGCTTAAGGGAAGCTTTGACAGGGGGGGATACGCAGTATTTT. Translating gives CASSLREALTGGDTQYF.

The chain couples TRBV9 to TRBJ2-2, with 7 bases that match TRBD1. The trim removed 1 base at V and 0 bases at J, leaving 0 bases unmatched. From germline, CDR1 is SGDLS and CDR2 YYNGEE. The CDR3 extends over 15 amino acids. DNA of the CDR3: TGTGCCAGCAGCGTACAGGGGGCGAACACCGGGGAGCTGTTTTTT. Residues: CASSVQGANTGELFF.

The gene calls are TRBV27 and TRBJ2-5, with TRBD2 identical over 11 bases. After removal of 6 bases from V and 7 bases from J, the junction contained 10 bases not matched to a gene. CDR1 MNHEY and CDR2 SMNVEV come from the germline V gene (reference sequence). CDR3 length: 15 residues. The CDR3 DNA is TGTGCCAGCAGCCATTCACTAGCGGGAGAGGGGACCCAGTACTTC. Its translation is CASSHSLAGEGTQYF.

The chain combines TRBV6-1 with TRBJ1-2, with a weak D call TRBD1 (5 bases). Between the trimmed V and J ends, which lost 2 bases and 2 bases, there was a span of 12 bases. Germline loops: CDR1 MNHNS, CDR2 SASEGT. The CDR3 has 15 residues. The CDR3 here is CASSEMTGGNYGYTF. In nucleotides, the CDR3 is TGTGCCAGCAGTGAAATGACCGGGGGGAACTATGGCTACACCTTC.

The V call is TRBV5-1, the J call TRBJ2-1; 10 nucleotides line up with TRBD2. The ends lost 3 bases at V and 2 bases at J; junction bases unmatched: 8. Per germline, CDR1 SGHRS and CDR2 YFSETQ. The CDR3 length is 17 residues. CDR3 sequence: CASSSSLAGATYNEQFF. CDR3 nucleotides: TGCGCCAGCAGCTCGTCCCTAGCGGGGGCCACCTACAATGAGCAGTTCTTC.

The chain recombines TRBV28 with TRBJ1-6, with D uncertain. Between the trimmed V and J ends, which lost 8 bases and 4 bases, there was a span of 15 bases. The CDR3 length is 15 residues. CDR1 is MDHEN, CDR2 SYDVKM, per germline. The DNA of the CDR3 is TGTGCCAGCTCGGAGGACTTGGCTTATAATTCACCCCTCCACTTT. Protein product: CASSEDLAYNSPLHF.

J is TRBJ2-1 and V is TRBV7-2; D perhaps matches TRBD2 (5 bases). Trimming removed 5 bases from V and 4 bases from J, with 18 bases in between. The germline V gene has CDR1 SGHTA and CDR2 FQGNSA. This CDR3 contains 16 residues. The DNA of the CDR3 is TGTGCCAGCAGCGGAAGCGGCCCTGGAAGGTACAATGAGCAGTTCTTC. Residues: CASSGSGPGRYNEQFF.

The rearrangement uses TRBV20-1 and TRBJ2-7; D perhaps matches TRBD1 (7 bases). CDR3 length: 12 residues. Germline V gene data show CDR1 as DFQATT and CDR2 as SNEGSKA (reference sequence). Between the trimmed V and J ends, which lost 3 bases and 7 bases, there was a span of 13 bases. Here the CDR3 DNA reads TGCAGTGCTAGTAAGACAGGGAGGGAGCAGTACTTC. Translation: CSASKTGREQYF.

V gene TRBV5-1 combines with J gene TRBJ1-4; D remains unclear. Germline V gene data show CDR1 as SGHRS and CDR2 as YFSETQ. Trimming shortened V by 4 bases and J by 0 bases, and 4 bases separated the two germline ends. This CDR3 spans 13 amino acids. For the CDR3, the DNA is TGCGCCAGCAGCCCTGCAACTAATGAAAAACTGTTTTTT. It encodes CASSPATNEKLFF.

This sequence joins TRBV27 and TRBJ2-7, with TRBD1 matching over 8 bases. CDR3 length: 14 residues. V was pared by 5 bases and J by 3 bases, with 6 bases of the junction left unmatched. Per germline, CDR1 MNHEY and CDR2 SMNVEV (reference sequence). The CDR3: CASSVQGGHYEQYF. CDR3 bases: TGTGCCAGCAGTGTACAGGGGGGACACTACGAGCAGTACTTC.

The rearrangement links TRBV19 to TRBJ1-1; D is perhaps TRBD1 (5 bases). There are 13 residues in the CDR3. CDR1 is LNHDA, CDR2 SQIVND, per germline (reference sequence). Trimming removed 5 bases at V and 2 bases at J, with 9 bases between. CDR3: CASSWGVNTEAFF. CDR3 DNA: TGTGCCAGTAGTTGGGGCGTTAACACTGAAGCTTTCTTT.

The V gene is TRBV5-5, the J gene TRBJ1-1; D remains unclear. V lost 4 bases, J lost 0 bases, and 10 bases lay in between. CDR1 is SGHKS, CDR2 YYEKEE, per germline (reference sequence). This CDR3 has 14 residues. The CDR3 region is CASSPNSMNTEAFF. In nucleotides, the CDR3 is TGTGCCAGCAGCCCGAACAGCATGAACACTGAAGCTTTCTTT.

In this sample, this clone turned up once. The chain employs TRBV5-1 and TRBJ2-1; weak D call: TRBD1 (5 bases). Per the germline V gene, CDR1 is SGHRS and CDR2 is YFSETQ. The CDR3 totals 17 residues. Trimming removed 0 bases at V and 6 bases at J, with 19 bases between. CDR3 loop: CASSLGYDDGASNEQFF. The DNA of the CDR3 is TGCGCCAGCAGCTTGGGATACGACGATGGGGCTTCCAATGAGCAGTTCTTC.

The chain employs TRBV7-9 and TRBJ1-3; no reliable D call. Trimming took 3 bases from V and 0 from J, leaving 9 bases between them. There are 15 residues in the CDR3. Germline assignment: CDR1 SEHNR and CDR2 FQNEAQ (reference sequence). The CDR3 bases are TGTGCCAGCAGCTTGAGAGGATACTCTGGAAACACCATATATTTT. This sequence encodes CASSLRGYSGNTIYF.

The chain links TRBV5-1 to TRBJ1-4, with 10 bases lining up with TRBD1. The germline gives CDR1 SGHRS, CDR2 YFSETQ. CDR3 length equals 15 residues. J lost 5 bases, V lost 3 bases, and 4 bases had no gene match. CDR3 sequence reads: CASSSRTGGNEKLFF. CDR3 bases: TGCGCCAGCAGCTCACGGACAGGGGGGAATGAAAAACTGTTTTTT.

The CDR3, as DNA: TGTGCCAGCAGCGTCCGTAGCGGGGGGGCCTACGAGCAGTACTTC. The encoded protein is CASSVRSGGAYEQYF. This chain connects TRBV5-4 to TRBJ2-7, with TRBD2 identical over 11 bases. The CDR3 sequence is 15 residues long. J lost 2 bases, V lost 4 bases, and 5 bases had no gene match. Germline V gives CDR1 SGHNT, CDR2 YYREEE (reference sequence).

Only one count was recorded for this clone. The chain combines TRBV5-8 with TRBJ2-1, with D possibly being TRBD2 (5 bases). Germline-derived CDR1 and CDR2 are SGHTS and YDEGEE. The CDR3 totals 17 residues. Trimming took 0 bases from V and 4 from J, leaving 17 bases between them. The CDR3 loop reads CASSLGVTTNFYNEQFF. The CDR3 DNA follows: TGTGCCAGCAGCTTGGGCGTGACTACGAATTTTTACAATGAGCAGTTCTTC.

V gene TRBV6-5 combines with J gene TRBJ2-2; TRBD2 is a possible D gene (6 bases). Trimming pared 6 bases from V and 4 bases from J, leaving 9 bases between. CDR3 length equals 13 residues. Germline CDR1 MNHEY, CDR2 SVGAGI. The CDR3, as DNA: TGTGCCAGCAGCGACGGGAGCACCGGGGAGCTGTTTTTT. As protein: CASSDGSTGELFF.

This clone was recorded a few times. This chain links TRBV10-3 with TRBJ2-2, with TRBD1 matching 10 bases. The germline CDR1 and CDR2 sequences are ENHRY and SYGVKD. V lost 6 bases to trimming and J lost 4 bases; unmatched junction nucleotides: 11. The CDR3 is 17 residues long. CDR3 residues: CAIREAGTGAVTGELFF. As DNA, the CDR3 is TGTGCCATCAGGGAAGCCGGGACAGGGGCTGTCACCGGGGAGCTGTTTTTT.

The V call is TRBV28, the J call TRBJ2-5; 7 bases map to TRBD1. The V and J ends lost 2 bases and 4 bases, in that order; junction bases with no gene match: 7. The length of the CDR3 is 15 residues. Germline CDR1 MDHEN, CDR2 SYDVKM. CDR3 protein: CASSLDRAYRETQYF. Written as DNA, the CDR3 is TGTGCCAGCAGTTTAGACAGGGCTTACCGAGAGACCCAGTACTTC.

The chain combines TRBV6-5 with TRBJ1-5, with D tentatively TRBD1 (5 bases). The CDR3 contains 15 residues. The germline CDR1 and CDR2 sequences are MNHEY and SVGAGI. The V end was cut by 3 bases, the J end by 5 bases, with 14 bases between. The CDR3 here is CASSYWGGGDQPQHF. In DNA, the CDR3 is TGTGCCAGCAGTTATTGGGGGGGAGGGGATCAGCCCCAGCATTTT.

The chain joins TRBV7-8 to TRBJ2-7, with a possible D match to TRBD1 (6 bases). Germline V lookup: CDR1 SGHVS, CDR2 FQNEAQ. This CDR3 is 14 amino acids long. V was trimmed by 1 base and J by 2 bases, leaving 9 bases between them. The CDR3 loop is CASSLEQGPYEQYF. The DNA for the CDR3 is TGTGCCAGCAGCTTAGAACAGGGCCCCTACGAGCAGTACTTC.

The chain recombines TRBV6-2 or TRBV6-3 with TRBJ2-3; possibly TRBD2 for D (6 bases). The CDR3 is 18 residues long. Germline values: CDR1 MNHEY, CDR2 SVGEGT. Deletions cut 0 bases from V and 4 bases from J, with 20 bases between. As DNA, the CDR3 is TGTGCCAGCAGTTACTCCCGACTGGGCGGGGAGAGGGCAGATACGCAGTATTTT. Translating it yields CASSYSRLGGERADTQYF.

Here the CDR3 DNA reads TGCAGTGCTAGTGCGGGTTGGAGCTCCTATAATTCACCCCTCCACTTT. This translates into CSASAGWSSYNSPLHF. The chain couples TRBV20-1 to TRBJ1-6, with D hard to call. The V gene's germline CDR1 is DFQATT and CDR2 SNEGSKA (reference sequence). The CDR3 runs to 16 residues. The V gene lost 3 bases and the J gene lost 0 bases, with 12 bases spanning the gap.

The gene calls are TRBV28 and TRBJ2-3; 13 bases agree with TRBD2. Germline CDR1 reads MDHEN; CDR2 reads SYDVKM. The CDR3 sequence is 17 residues long. V trimming: 5 bases; J trimming: 4 bases; junction bases outside the gene matches: 9. DNA of the CDR3: TGTGCCAGCAGTCCCTGGGGGACTAGCGGGGTTGCAGATACGCAGTATTTT. This encodes CASSPWGTSGVADTQYF.

The rearrangement links TRBV28 to TRBJ2-5, with D unclear. The CDR3 contains 11 residues. Germline CDR1 MDHEN, CDR2 SYDVKM. V was cut by 7 bases and J by 3 bases, with 6 bases left in between. CDR3 in amino acids: CASTLEETQYF. In DNA, the CDR3 is TGTGCCAGCACCCTAGAAGAGACCCAGTACTTC.

The chain carries TRBV7-2 and TRBJ2-1; 7 bases align to TRBD1. CDR3 length: 13 amino acids. V gave up 8 bases and J gave up 5 bases; unmatched junction bases: 6. The germline CDR1 and CDR2 sequences are SGHTA and FQGNSA. Here the CDR3 DNA reads TGTGCCAGCGACACAGGGGTAGACAATGAGCAGTTCTTC. It is translated as CASDTGVDNEQFF.

The table lists this clone with a few counts. The same CDR3 is also encoded by other DNA sequences in this sample. The V and J genes are TRBV7-9 and TRBJ1-5; possibly TRBD1 for D (5 bases). Germline V gene data show CDR1 as SEHNR and CDR2 as FQNEAQ (reference sequence). The length of the CDR3 is 14 residues. Trimming shortened V by 3 bases and J by 7 bases, and 13 bases separated the two germline ends. CDR3 loop: CASSLAGGGQPQHF. CDR3 DNA sequence: TGTGCCAGCAGCTTGGCCGGGGGAGGCCAGCCCCAGCATTTT.

This chain joins TRBV5-4 and TRBJ2-7; maybe TRBD2 (5 bases). In germline, CDR1 is SGHNT, CDR2 YYREEE (reference sequence). Trimming shortened V by 4 bases and J by 7 bases, and 18 bases separated the two germline ends. The CDR3 loop spans 14 amino acids. This chain's CDR3 is CASSQRTGVGEQYF. The CDR3 nucleotides are TGTGCCAGCAGCCAACGGACTGGGGTGGGGGAGCAGTACTTC.

This clone was seen once. This chain uses TRBV4-1 with TRBJ2-3; the match to TRBD2 covers 7 bases. This CDR3 has 15 residues. The J segment lost 3 bases and the V segment lost 1 base, leaving 4 bases of the junction unmatched. From germline, CDR1 is MGHRA and CDR2 YSYEKL. DNA of the CDR3: TGCGCCAGCAGCCAAGCAGCGGGGTGGACAGATACGCAGTATTTT. Its protein is CASSQAAGWTDTQYF.